This TCR beta chain was obtained from a study of CD8 T cells in ankylosing spondylitis. General observations from the study: Before this, some motif variants had been reported in reactive arthritis synovial fluid and blood. Several highly homologous variants made up a TCR beta motif that seemed to typify ankylosing spondylitis blood.

TCRdb redid the calling of the 5' RACE reads with MiXCR, one entry per CDR3 protein. Of approximately 210,000 distinct CDR3 sequences detected, about 13% appear once; the ten largest clones hold 16%. With respect to this clonotype: Its antigen is undetermined.

There are 12 residues in the CDR3. CDR1 SEHNR and CDR2 FQNEAQ come from the germline V gene (reference sequence). V was clipped by 6 bases and J by 4 bases, with 9 bases between them. This sequence originates from a male donor with ankylosing spondylitis or in good health (not recorded which). The rearrangement links TRBV7-9 to TRBJ1-1, with a tentative D call TRBD1 (5 bases). The sequenced sample was blood, either unsorted or a sorted T cell fraction (not recorded which). In DNA, the CDR3 is TGTGCCAGCAGGGGGCTTATCACTGAAGCTTTCTTT. It translates to CASRGLITEAFF.